The following is a TCR beta chain sequence with its context. The target antigen is unknown. The data were obtained in a study of CD8+CD57+ T cells in acquired aplastic anemia. About the study: About 3 ug was the average amount of DNA from sorted CD4+ and CD8+ cells. Average CD4+ read depth in healthy donors was approximately 11 million reads. General observations from the study: Levels of CD8+ Simpson's diversity were not significantly distinct in patients versus controls. Sharing between patients and controls was observed for about 27 CD8+ CDR3 sequences.

The use of genomic DNA as template underpinned the TCR beta VDJ and CDR3 profiling. TCRdb re-analysed the reads in MiXCR, keeping a single row per CDR3 protein. The table lists some 200,000 distinct CDR3 sequences, about 59% of them singletons. Trimming removed 3 bases from V and 7 bases from J, with 15 bases in between. The CDR3 is made up of 14 amino acids. Germline values: CDR1 SGHTA, CDR2 FQGTGA. The sequence was obtained from a human donor in good health. The chain carries TRBV7-3 and TRBJ2-5, with a tentative D call TRBD1 (5 bases). The sample taken for sequencing was sorted CD4+, CD8+, or CD8+CD57+ T cells (not recorded which) from PBMCs. DNA of the CDR3: TGTGCCAGCAGCTTGAATGGGGCGGTCGGGACCCAGTACTTC. It is translated as CASSLNGAVGTQYF.